This TCR beta chain emerged from a study of cytomegalovirus exposure and HLA in healthy donors. Trimming left V 3 bases short and J 6 bases short, with 13 bases between. The CDR3 loop spans 14 amino acids. Per the germline V gene, CDR1 is SGHAT and CDR2 is FQNNGV. Some clones are missing from TCRdb's copy, which holds only in-frame ones; the method was immunoSEQ multiplex PCR. The table shows hundreds of thousands of clones, with roughly 87% occurring only once. A note on this clone: As yet, its antigen is unknown.

The study, taken as a whole, reports: According to the study, approximately 150 TCR beta chains were cytomegalovirus-associated. It was confirmed in vitro that a few of the CMV-associated chains were specific for CMV antigens.

This receptor was taken from a man between 18 and 35 years old in good health and CMV-seropositive. The V gene is TRBV11-2, the J gene TRBJ2-3, with D perhaps assigned TRBD1 or TRBD2 (5 bases each). Sequencing used PBMCs. In nucleotides, the CDR3 is TGTGCCAGCAGCTTCGGGACGGAACTGGATACGCAGTATTTT. This sequence encodes CASSFGTELDTQYF.